The 21 T cell receptor beta chains below all came from one sample that was sequenced in a study of CD8 T cells in ankylosing spondylitis. TCRdb passed the 5' RACE reads through MiXCR, listing each CDR3 protein once. This sample has 200,000 to 300,000 distinct CDR3 sequences, with 10% found just once. Sequencing was done on a sample of blood, either unsorted or a sorted T cell fraction (not recorded which). The receptors were gathered from a male donor with ankylosing spondylitis or in good health (not recorded which).

As regards this clonotype: This may be a read error: a much more frequent sequence differs by one nucleotide. The chain couples TRBV4-2 to TRBJ2-5, with D perhaps matching TRBD2 (6 bases). CDR1 LGHNA and CDR2 YNFKEQ come from the germline V gene. CDR3 length: 13 amino acids. The CDR3 loop reads CAISSRGTETQYF. In DNA form, the CDR3 reads TGTGCCATCAGCTCCCGGGGGACAGAGACCCAGTACTTC.

This clonotype was recorded many times. The chain combines TRBV7-2 with TRBJ1-5; TRBD1 matches 7 bases. Per the germline V gene, CDR1 is SGHTA and CDR2 is FQGNSA. The CDR3 is made up of 15 amino acids. V shed 3 bases and J 0 bases; nucleotides not matched to a gene: 2. This CDR3 is CASSLGQTSNQPQHF. The CDR3 nucleotides read TGTGCCAGCAGCTTGGGACAGACTAGCAATCAGCCCCAGCATTTT.

This clonotype showed up just a few times. The chain joins TRBV5-1 to TRBJ2-7; 11 nucleotides align to TRBD2. The CDR3 is 15 amino acids. After removal of 6 bases from V and 4 bases from J, the junction contained 9 bases not matched to a gene. Germline-derived CDR1 and CDR2 are SGHRS and YFSETQ. The DNA of the CDR3 is TGCGCCAGCAAAGTACTAGCGGGAGCTGGTTACGAGCAGTACTTC. Residues: CASKVLAGAGYEQYF.

This clonotype was observed at least ten times. This chain links TRBV29-1 with TRBJ1-5, with unresolved D. The CDR3 is 14 residues long. Per germline, CDR1 SQVTM and CDR2 ANQGSEA. V lost 0 bases, J lost 3 bases, and 9 bases lay in between. CDR3 DNA sequence: TGCAGCGTTGAAGATCCGGGCGACAATCAGCCCCAGCATTTT. Translated: CSVEDPGDNQPQHF. The whole variable domain, filled in from reference TRBV29-1 and TRBJ1-5, reads SAVISQKPSRDICQRGTSLTIQCQVDSQVTMMFWYRQQPGQSLTLIATANQGSEATYESGFVIDKFPISRPNLTFSTLTVSNMSPEDSSIYLCSVEDPGDNQPQHFGDGTRLSIL.

Regarding this clonotype: At one end the junction does not follow the germline gene, possibly because of a read error. V gene TRBV6-4 combines with J gene TRBJ2-5; D may be TRBD2 (5 bases). The CDR3 runs to 16 residues. The germline V gene encodes CDR1 MRHNA and CDR2 SNTAGT. CDR3 protein: CASTDNLAAVIETQYF. The CDR3 DNA reads TGTGCCAGCACTGACAATCTAGCAGCGGTCATAGAGACCCAGTACTTC.

This clonotype was detected many times. This sequence joins TRBV5-1 and TRBJ2-7; D unclear. The V end lost 4 bases, the J end lost 2 bases, and 10 bases lay between the germline ends. CDR1 SGHRS and CDR2 YFSETQ come from the germline V gene. This CDR3 contains 13 residues. The CDR3 spells CASSPLMTYEQYF. The CDR3, as DNA: TGCGCCAGCAGCCCACTGATGACCTACGAGCAGTACTTC.

This clonotype was detected many times. The chain uses TRBV5-1 and TRBJ2-1, with TRBD2 matching 7 bases. The CDR3 spans 16 residues. Germline loops: CDR1 SGHRS, CDR2 YFSETQ. The junction had 14 bases not matched to a gene; V was cut back by 4 bases and J by 7 bases. In DNA form, the CDR3 reads TGCGCCAGCAGCCGATTGGAGCGGGAAGTAGGTAATGAGCAGTTCTTC. Its protein product is CASSRLEREVGNEQFF.

This clonotype was seen repeatedly, ten times or more. This chain uses TRBV12-3 or TRBV12-4 with TRBJ1-5; D is uncertain. The CDR3 loop spans 13 amino acids. The ends were cut back, 1 base at V and 7 bases at J, with 8 bases in the middle. CDR3 in amino acids: CASSLGEGQPQHF. In DNA form, the CDR3 reads TGTGCCAGCAGTTTAGGGGAAGGACAGCCCCAGCATTTT.

This chain connects TRBV7-9 to TRBJ1-2, with no clear D. With 1 base removed from V and 6 bases from J, the gap between germline ends came to 12 bases. The CDR3 is 14 residues long. CDR1 SEHNR and CDR2 FQNEAQ come from the germline V gene (reference sequence). The CDR3 DNA is TGTGCCAGCAGCTTAGAAGTCGCCCCCCATGGCTACACCTTC. Its translation is CASSLEVAPHGYTF.

This clonotype was recorded at least ten times. The V call is TRBV5-1, the J call TRBJ2-3, with 9 nucleotides matching TRBD2. CDR1 is SGHRS and CDR2 is YFSETQ in the germline V gene. This CDR3 has 15 residues. The trim removed 1 base at V and 0 bases at J, leaving 0 bases unmatched. The CDR3 DNA follows: TGCGCCAGCAGCTTGACTAGCGGGAGCACAGATACGCAGTATTTT. It translates to CASSLTSGSTDTQYF.

In this sample, this clonotype turned up many times. The chain uses TRBV25-1 and TRBJ1-1; TRBD1 agrees at 7 bases. V was clipped by 1 base and J by 0 bases; unmatched bases: 14. CDR3 length: 19 amino acids. From germline, CDR1 is MGHDK and CDR2 SYGVNS. The CDR3 DNA reads as TGTGCCAGCAGTGAATTGGACCTCCACCCAGGGGGAATGAACACTGAAGCTTTCTTT. Its protein product is CASSELDLHPGGMNTEAFF.

This clonotype was observed many times. The genes are TRBV12-3 or TRBV12-4 and TRBJ2-1; 11 positions match TRBD2. Unmatched junction bases numbered 6, after V lost 7 bases and J lost 4 bases. This CDR3 spans 15 amino acids. CDR3 amino acids: CASTKTSGTYNEQFF. The CDR3, as DNA: TGTGCCAGCACTAAGACTAGCGGGACGTACAATGAGCAGTTCTTC.

Many counts were recorded for this clonotype. The J gene is TRBJ2-1, the V gene TRBV20-1, with TRBD2 as a possible D gene (6 bases). CDR1 is DFQATT, CDR2 SNEGSKA, per germline (reference sequence). This CDR3 region has 12 residues. Written as DNA, the CDR3 is TGCAGCGCCCCGAGGGCGGGAAATGAGCAGTTCTTC. Translating it yields CSAPRAGNEQFF.

This clonotype was detected ten times or more. The rearrangement uses TRBV5-1 and TRBJ2-1; D not certain. Germline V gene data show CDR1 as SGHRS and CDR2 as YFSETQ. V lost 0 bases, J lost 9 bases, and 13 bases lay in between. This CDR3 comprises 14 residues. The CDR3 loop is CASSLETPWSEQFF. The CDR3 coding sequence is TGCGCCAGCAGCTTGGAGACCCCTTGGAGTGAGCAGTTCTTC.

This clonotype was recorded many times. The chain recombines TRBV7-8 with TRBJ1-4; perhaps TRBD1 as D (5 bases). CDR3 length: 13 amino acids. The germline gives CDR1 SGHVS, CDR2 FQNEAQ. V was clipped by 2 bases and J by 10 bases, with 11 bases between them. The CDR3 is CASSLLSGGKLFF. CDR3 sequence (DNA): TGTGCCAGCAGCTTACTTTCGGGGGGAAAACTGTTTTTT.

This clonotype was found many times. The chain has TRBV7-2 and TRBJ2-7, with a possible D match to TRBD2 (7 bases). CDR1 and CDR2 from the germline V gene are SGHTA and FQGNSA. The CDR3 contains 14 residues. Trimming shortened V by 1 base and J by 2 bases, and 9 bases separated the two germline ends. CDR3 loop: CASSLEGGAYEQYF. CDR3 DNA: TGTGCCAGCAGCTTAGAGGGGGGGGCCTACGAGCAGTACTTC.

A few counts support this clonotype. The genes are TRBV4-2 and TRBJ1-6; tentatively, D is TRBD1 (5 bases). V was clipped by 0 bases and J by 9 bases, with 15 bases between them. Per germline, CDR1 LGHNA and CDR2 YNFKEQ. The CDR3 spans 16 residues. The DNA for the CDR3 is TGTGCCAGCAGCCAAGATCTCGGCAGGGTCAGTTCACCCCTCCACTTT. This sequence encodes CASSQDLGRVSSPLHF.

This clonotype was seen ten or more times. This chain joins TRBV5-1 and TRBJ1-2; 7 nucleotides align to TRBD1. The CDR3 has 17 residues. The germline CDR1 and CDR2 sequences are SGHRS and YFSETQ. Losses at the gene ends were 0 bases for V and 4 bases for J; bases not matched to a gene: 12. CDR3 sequence reads: CASSLASGDSRLYGYTF. CDR3 DNA sequence: TGCGCCAGCAGCTTGGCCTCCGGGGACAGCCGCCTCTATGGCTACACCTTC.

This clonotype was counted only a few times. The chain couples TRBV7-2 to TRBJ2-5; 7 bases align to TRBD1. CDR1 and CDR2 from the germline V gene are SGHTA and FQGNSA. The CDR3 has 15 amino acids. Trimming cost V 6 bases and J 1 base; bases outside gene matches: 8. CDR3 nucleotides: TGTGCCAGCAGGAAAGCAGGGGGTTCCCAAGAGACCCAGTACTTC. Protein product: CASRKAGGSQETQYF.

The table lists this clonotype with many counts. V and J are TRBV20-1 and TRBJ2-7; D is ambiguous. The CDR3 totals 15 residues. The V end was cut by 2 bases, the J end by 3 bases, with 17 bases between. Germline CDR1 reads DFQATT; CDR2 reads SNEGSKA (reference sequence). The CDR3 reads CSARTPDTVFYEQYF. In DNA form, the CDR3 reads TGCAGTGCTAGAACCCCCGACACAGTATTCTACGAGCAGTACTTC.

This clonotype was seen ten or more times. The V call is TRBV20-1, the J call TRBJ1-2; 7 nucleotides line up with TRBD1. The length of the CDR3 is 16 residues. J lost 6 bases, V lost 2 bases, and 15 bases had no gene match. In germline, CDR1 is DFQATT, CDR2 SNEGSKA (reference sequence). CDR3 nucleotides: TGCAGTGCTAGAACAGGGGTATCTAATGTGGGCCATGGCTACACCTTC. This codes for CSARTGVSNVGHGYTF.